Presented here are 10 T cell receptor beta chains from one specimen sequenced in a study of blood T cell repertoires in COVID-19. TCRdb keeps only in-frame clones here, not all; method: immunoSEQ multiplex PCR. Of roughly 350,000 clones in the sample, approximately 89% were seen once. The source material was peripheral blood. These receptor sequences come from a woman aged 25-40 years with COVID-19, enrolled during active disease.

This chain links TRBV5-6 with TRBJ1-5, with D possibly being TRBD1 (6 bases). Germline V gene lookup returns CDR1 SGHDT and CDR2 YYEEEE. The ends were cut back, 1 base at V and 7 bases at J, with 12 bases in the middle. The CDR3 totals 14 residues. The CDR3 spells CASSLTGMWQPQHF. CDR3 bases: TGTGCCAGCAGCTTGACAGGGATGTGGCAGCCCCAGCATTTT.

The chain is built from TRBV14 and TRBJ2-2; no clear D. Germline assignment: CDR1 SGHDN and CDR2 FVKESK. The CDR3 totals 12 residues. Deletions cut 3 bases from V and 5 bases from J, with 4 bases between. CDR3 amino acids: CASSHPTGELFF. The CDR3 DNA sequence: TGTGCCAGCAGCCACCCAACCGGGGAGCTGTTTTTT.

The chain combines TRBV21-1 with TRBJ2-1; the D call in the table, TRBD2, was not verified against the DNA. TRBV21-1 represents a pseudogene. The CDR3 is made up of 17 amino acids. The CDR3 nucleotides read TGTGCCAGCAGCAAAGAAAAGCGGGAGGGCCGGTACAATGAGCAGTTCTTC. Encoded protein: CASSKEKREGRYNEQFF.

This clone was seen more than once but under ten times. The chain recombines TRBV19 with TRBJ1-1, with a tentative D call TRBD1 (6 bases). CDR3 length equals 13 residues. Trimming removed 6 bases from V and 3 bases from J, with 11 bases in between. CDR1 LNHDA and CDR2 SQIVND come from the germline V gene (reference sequence). DNA for the CDR3: TGTGCCAGTAGAACGAAGGGGGACACTGAAGCTTTCTTT. Translating gives CASRTKGDTEAFF.

V gene TRBV6-5 combines with J gene TRBJ1-5; no clear D. Trimming pared 0 bases from V and 0 bases from J, leaving 9 bases between. The CDR3 is made up of 16 amino acids. Germline lookup yields CDR1 MNHEY and CDR2 SVGAGI. The CDR3 nucleotides read TGTGCCAGCAGTTACTCGATACATGTTAGCAATCAGCCCCAGCATTTT. It encodes CASSYSIHVSNQPQHF.

Turning to this clone: At one end, the junction sequence differs from germline, possibly due to a read error. This chain joins TRBV7-7 and TRBJ2-1, with D perhaps matching TRBD2 (6 bases). This CDR3 spans 15 amino acids. Germline loops: CDR1 SSHAT, CDR2 FNYEAQ (reference sequence). In nucleotides, the CDR3 is TGTGCTAGCAGCCTGGGGGGACGGGGAGTTAATGAGCAGTTCTTC. Protein sequence: CASSLGGRGVNEQFF.

This chain joins TRBV5-1 and TRBJ1-1, with D hard to call. V lost 3 bases and J 1 base, leaving 7 bases between the germline ends. The CDR3 totals 13 residues. CDR1 and CDR2 (germline): SGHRS, YFSETQ. The CDR3 reads CASSSTRNTEAFF. The CDR3 DNA is TGCGCCAGCAGCTCCACACGGAACACTGAAGCTTTCTTT.

The chain recombines TRBV28 with TRBJ2-3; 11 nucleotides line up with TRBD2. Unmatched junction bases numbered 4, after V lost 3 bases and J lost 2 bases. The CDR3 consists of 16 residues. The V gene's germline CDR1 is MDHEN and CDR2 SYDVKM. DNA of the CDR3: TGTGCCAGCAGTTTGGTACTAGCGGGAGACACAGATACGCAGTATTTT. It is translated as CASSLVLAGDTDTQYF.

The V and J genes are TRBV24-1 and TRBJ2-1, with 8 bases aligning to TRBD2. Germline CDR1 is KGHDR and CDR2 is SFDVKD. The CDR3 length is 16 residues. The ends lost 4 bases at V and 4 bases at J; junction bases unmatched: 8. The CDR3 nucleotides read TGTGCCACCAGTGACACGCTAGCGGGCGGTTACAATGAGCAGTTCTTC. It is translated as CATSDTLAGGYNEQFF.

The V gene is TRBV9, the J gene TRBJ2-7; 11 bases line up with TRBD2. Germline V gene data show CDR1 as SGDLS and CDR2 as YYNGEE. This CDR3 comprises 13 residues. J gave up 6 bases and V 3 bases, and 2 bases lay outside the gene matches. CDR3 DNA: TGTGCCAGCAGCGCCACTAGCGGGAGCGAGCAGTACTTC. Its protein product is CASSATSGSEQYF.